These 17 T cell receptor beta chains originate from one sample sequenced in a study of blood T cell repertoires in COVID-19. Repertoires were generated with immunoSEQ multiplex PCR, while TCRdb's copy carries only in-frame clones and drops some. The sample has 110,000 or so clones, around 76% seen once. The material sequenced was peripheral blood. These receptors were obtained from a woman between 65 and 79 years old with acute or convalescent COVID-19.

The chain recombines TRBV9 with TRBJ2-5; TRBD2 matches 8 bases. The length of the CDR3 is 15 residues. Germline V gene data show CDR1 as SGDLS and CDR2 as YYNGEE. The V gene end was trimmed by 4 bases and the J gene end by 4 bases; junction bases not matched to a gene: 9. DNA for the CDR3: TGTGCCAGCAGCCCCCGATTAGCGGGGCGAGAGACCCAGTACTTC. As protein: CASSPRLAGRETQYF.

This sequence joins TRBV5-4 and TRBJ2-5, with 7 bases identical to TRBD1. Germline CDR1 and CDR2: SGHNT and YYREEE (reference sequence). The CDR3 runs to 14 residues. V lost 2 bases and J lost 5; bases outside the gene matches: 6. The CDR3 bases are TGTGCCAGCAGCTTTGAGGGGGCGCGGGAGACCCAGTACTTC. Residues: CASSFEGARETQYF.

This chain joins TRBV7-2 and TRBJ2-2; 7 bases are shared with TRBD2. The germline V gene has CDR1 SGHTA and CDR2 FQGNSA. The CDR3 totals 14 residues. The trim removed 8 bases at V and 5 bases at J, leaving 8 bases unmatched. CDR3 nucleotides: TGTGCCAGCGGCTGGGGGGGTAGTACCGGGGAGCTGTTTTTT. This codes for CASGWGGSTGELFF.

This rearrangement joins TRBV28 to TRBJ2-7; D is uncertain. Trimming cost V 5 bases and J 4 bases, with 9 bases left between them. The CDR3 is 12 residues long. Germline V gives CDR1 MDHEN, CDR2 SYDVKM. The CDR3 sequence: CASSPGGYEQYF. The CDR3 region has the DNA TGTGCCAGCAGTCCCGGCGGTTACGAGCAGTACTTC.

J is TRBJ2-5 and V is TRBV27; TRBD1 matches at 7 bases. The V segment lost 5 bases and the J segment 2 bases; nucleotides outside the gene matches: 5. Looked up from germline, CDR1 is MNHEY and CDR2 is SMNVEV (reference sequence). The CDR3 is 14 amino acids. DNA of the CDR3: TGTGCCAGCAGTAAGGGACAGTTTCAAGAGACCCAGTACTTC. Its translation: CASSKGQFQETQYF.

This clone was counted a single time. The chain recombines TRBV27 with TRBJ2-1; TRBD2 is a possible D gene (5 bases). Trimming cost V 6 bases and J 0 bases, with 15 bases left between them. The CDR3 contains 16 residues. The V gene's germline CDR1 is MNHEY and CDR2 SMNVEV (reference sequence). In nucleotides, the CDR3 is TGTGCCAGCAGGGAGGACGGATTGGGCTCCTACAATGAGCAGTTCTTC. As protein: CASREDGLGSYNEQFF.

This clone came up once. The J gene is TRBJ2-1, the V gene TRBV3-1 (or the pseudogene TRBV3-2); TRBD2 matches at 12 bases. Looked up from germline, CDR1 is LGHDT and CDR2 is YNNKEL (reference sequence). There are 19 residues in the CDR3. Germline trimming cut 2 bases from V and 0 bases from J; bases unmatched to any gene: 8. The CDR3 sequence: CASSQWTSGAYSSYNEQFF. CDR3 coding DNA: TGTGCCAGCAGCCAATGGACTAGCGGGGCCTATAGCTCCTACAATGAGCAGTTCTTC.

The chain combines TRBV29-1 with TRBJ2-7, with TRBD2 matching over 7 bases. V trimming: 6 bases; J trimming: 3 bases; junction bases outside the gene matches: 2. The CDR3 has 11 residues. The germline V gene has CDR1 SQVTM and CDR2 ANQGSEA. CDR3 DNA sequence: TGCAGCGTGGGGGACTACTACGAGCAGTACTTC. Translating gives CSVGDYYEQYF.

V gene TRBV15 combines with J gene TRBJ2-6, with D tentatively TRBD1 (6 bases). The CDR3 consists of 15 residues. The V and J ends lost 3 bases and 4 bases respectively, with 10 bases between them. Germline loops: CDR1 LNHNV, CDR2 YYDKDF (reference sequence). The chain's CDR3 is CATSRDRRGANVLTF. The CDR3 region has the DNA TGTGCCACCAGCAGGGACAGAAGGGGGGCCAACGTCCTGACTTTC. The full variable domain, its missing parts supplied by reference TRBV15 and TRBJ2-6, is DAMVIQNPRYQVTQFGKPVTLSCSQTLNHNVMYWYQQKSSQAPKLLFHYYDKDFNNEADTPDNFQSRRPNTSFCFLDIRSPGLGDTAMYLCATSRDRRGANVLTFGAGSRLTVL.

V gene TRBV5-8 combines with J gene TRBJ2-1; 9 bases line up with TRBD2. V lost 1 base and J lost 2; bases outside the gene matches: 13. From germline, CDR1 is SGHTS and CDR2 YDEGEE. The CDR3 is made up of 19 amino acids. CDR3 DNA sequence: TGTGCCAGCAGCTTGTTTGGGCGGGGGGGCCCCCTCCCCTACAATGAGCAGTTCTTC. Translation gives CASSLFGRGGPLPYNEQFF.

The chain couples TRBV27 to TRBJ1-2, with D perhaps matching TRBD1 (5 bases). Trimming cost V 0 bases and J 7 bases, with 9 bases left between them. The CDR3 is made up of 13 amino acids. Germline CDR1 reads MNHEY; CDR2 reads SMNVEV (reference sequence). The CDR3 DNA is TGTGCCAGCAGTTTATCTAGGCAGGGTGGCTACACCTTC. It translates to CASSLSRQGGYTF.

The chain couples TRBV2 to TRBJ2-2, with a weak D call TRBD2 (6 bases). The V end was cut by 6 bases, the J end by 3 bases, with 20 bases between. The V gene's germline CDR1 is SNHLY and CDR2 FYNNEI. CDR3 length: 17 amino acids. The CDR3 reads CASRAAGTDSYTGELFF. The CDR3 DNA follows: TGTGCCAGCAGGGCCGCAGGGACTGACAGTTACACCGGGGAGCTGTTTTTT.

This clone was seen repeatedly, ten times or more. The chain employs TRBV30 and TRBJ1-2; D ambiguous. With 1 base removed from V and 7 bases from J, the gap between germline ends came to 13 bases. Germline CDR1 is GTSNPN and CDR2 is SVGIG (reference sequence). CDR3 length: 13 amino acids. DNA for the CDR3: TGTGCCTGGAGTGGGGATCAGAGGGTTGGCTACACCTTC. It codes for CAWSGDQRVGYTF. Full variable domain (outside the CDR3, taken from reference TRBV30 and TRBJ1-2): SQTIHQWPATLVQPVGSPLSLECTVEGTSNPNLYWYRQAAGRGLQLLFYSVGIGQISSEVPQNLSASRPQDRQFILSSKKLLLSDSGFYLCAWSGDQRVGYTFGSGTRLTVV.

The chain uses TRBV18 and TRBJ2-7; TRBD2 aligns across 7 bases. Germline V gives CDR1 KGHSH, CDR2 LQKENI. J lost 3 bases, V lost 2 bases, and 4 bases had no gene match. The CDR3 runs 14 residues. The CDR3 nucleotides read TGTGCCAGCTCACCAGGGGGGGGGTACTACGAGCAGTACTTC. Its protein product is CASSPGGGYYEQYF.

V usage is TRBV5-1 and J usage is TRBJ1-6; D is ambiguous. Between the trimmed V and J ends, which lost 0 bases and 6 bases, there was a span of 4 bases. The CDR3 spans 13 residues. Looked up from germline, CDR1 is SGHRS and CDR2 is YFSETQ. The CDR3 coding sequence is TGCGCCAGCAGCTTGGCGGGTAATTCACCCCTCCACTTT. Protein sequence: CASSLAGNSPLHF.

CDR3 sequence: CAWSVGDRQGYGYTF. CDR3 DNA: TGTGCCTGGAGTGTCGGGGACAGACAAGGCTATGGCTACACCTTC. The rearrangement links TRBV30 to TRBJ1-2; 7 positions agree with TRBD1. J was trimmed by 4 bases and V by 0 bases; bases with no gene match: 8. The CDR3 is 15 amino acids. Germline CDR1 GTSNPN, CDR2 SVGIG (reference sequence).

In this sample, this clone turned up a few times. V gene TRBV7-2 combines with J gene TRBJ2-3; maybe TRBD2 (6 bases). The CDR3 has 13 amino acids. With 4 bases removed from V and 7 bases from J, the gap between germline ends came to 12 bases. From germline, CDR1 is SGHTA and CDR2 FQGNSA. The CDR3 DNA reads as TGTGCCAGCAGCTCCGGAGGGGTTTATACGCAGTATTTT. The encoded protein is CASSSGGVYTQYF. Full variable domain (remainder filled in from reference TRBV7-2 and TRBJ2-3): GAGVSQSPSNKVTEKGKDVELRCDPISGHTALYWYRQSLGQGLEFLIYFQGNSAPDKSGLPSDRFSAERTGGSVSTLTIQRTQQEDSAVYLCASSSGGVYTQYFGPGTRLTVL.